What follows are 27 T cell receptor beta chains derived from one specimen sequenced in a study of blood T cells in healthy people across ages. A second PCR of about 6 to 11 cycles used a sample-barcoded 5' primer and a J-beta primer mix. TCRdb analysed the 5' RACE reads with MiXCR anew, one entry per CDR3 protein. Of about 640,000 distinct CDR3 sequences listed, around 31% are singletons. The sequenced sample consisted of blood. These receptors came from a woman at least 80 years old in good health.

In its sample, this clonotype was seen a few times. The chain uses TRBV6-2 or TRBV6-3 and TRBJ2-4, with D hard to call. V was cut by 2 bases and J by 1 base, with 12 bases left in between. The germline gives CDR1 MNHEY, CDR2 SVGEGT. This CDR3 contains 16 residues. CDR3 in DNA: TGTGCCAGCAGTTACCCTTATCCCGGGGCCAAAAACATTCAGTACTTC. Protein sequence: CASSYPYPGAKNIQYF.

This clonotype showed up many times. This chain uses TRBV3-1 with TRBJ1-1, with a tentative D call TRBD1 (6 bases). In germline, CDR1 is LGHDT, CDR2 YNNKEL (reference sequence). V was shortened by 0 bases and J by 0 bases, with 11 bases between the two germline ends. CDR3 length: 16 amino acids. The CDR3 protein is CASSQDAAGVNTEAFF. CDR3 nucleotide sequence: TGTGCCAGCAGCCAAGACGCGGCAGGGGTGAACACTGAAGCTTTCTTT.

The table lists this clonotype with many counts. The chain combines TRBV20-1 with TRBJ2-7; the match to TRBD2 covers 11 bases. Germline-derived CDR1 and CDR2 are DFQATT and SNEGSKA (reference sequence). V lost 3 bases and J lost 3; bases outside the gene matches: 4. This CDR3 contains 14 residues. The CDR3 is CSASTSGGSYEQYF. In DNA form, the CDR3 reads TGCAGTGCTAGTACTAGCGGGGGTAGCTACGAGCAGTACTTC.

This clonotype was picked up many times. J is TRBJ2-1 and V is TRBV10-3, with 13 bases fitting TRBD2. J gave up 4 bases and V 6 bases, and 9 bases lay outside the gene matches. This CDR3 has 17 amino acids. Germline CDR1 and CDR2: ENHRY and SYGVKD. In DNA, the CDR3 is TGTGCCATCAGCCTGGAGAGACTAGCGGGGGGTTACAATGAGCAGTTCTTC. Its translation is CAISLERLAGGYNEQFF.

This chain connects TRBV27 to TRBJ1-1; TRBD1 is a possible D gene (6 bases). Germline values: CDR1 MNHEY, CDR2 SMNVEV (reference sequence). Trimming removed 6 bases at V and 2 bases at J, with 16 bases between. The CDR3 is 15 residues long. CDR3 region: CASRGGTLYNTEAFF. Here the CDR3 DNA reads TGTGCCAGCAGGGGGGGGACACTTTATAACACTGAAGCTTTCTTT.

The chain carries TRBV20-1 and TRBJ1-2, with unresolved D. There are 11 residues in the CDR3. V shed 2 bases and J shed 9 bases, with 10 bases lying between them. Germline-derived CDR1 and CDR2 are DFQATT and SNEGSKA (reference sequence). Written as DNA, the CDR3 is TGCAGTGCTAGATACCAGGAGAGCTACACCTTC. Encoded protein: CSARYQESYTF.

This clonotype was detected ten times or more. The chain couples TRBV2 to TRBJ2-4; D remains ambiguous. The V gene lost 0 bases and the J gene lost 1 base, with 13 bases spanning the gap. The CDR3 is 17 residues long. The germline CDR1 and CDR2 sequences are SNHLY and FYNNEI. The CDR3 DNA follows: TGTGCCAGCAGTGAAGCGGCCCTTGGGATGGCCAAAAACATTCAGTACTTC. Its translation: CASSEAALGMAKNIQYF.

This clonotype has at least ten counts. The V gene is TRBV7-2, the J gene TRBJ2-7; maybe TRBD1 (5 bases). V lost 1 base, J lost 4 bases, and 11 bases lay in between. This CDR3 spans 14 amino acids. Looked up from germline, CDR1 is SGHTA and CDR2 is FQGNSA. The CDR3 region is CASSLGSPGYEQYF. CDR3 in DNA: TGTGCCAGCAGCTTAGGGTCCCCAGGGTACGAGCAGTACTTC.

This sequence joins TRBV6-6 and TRBJ1-4, with D maybe TRBD1 (6 bases). The germline V gene has CDR1 MNHNY and CDR2 SVGAGI (reference sequence). Deletions cut 2 bases from V and 16 bases from J, with 14 bases between. This CDR3 has 12 residues. The CDR3 protein is CASSYPQGHRFF. The DNA of the CDR3 is TGTGCCAGCAGTTACCCACAGGGCCACAGGTTTTTT.

This clonotype was seen at least ten times. The V and J genes are TRBV6-5 and TRBJ2-7; the D gene is possibly TRBD1 (6 bases). V was shortened by 5 bases and J by 1 base, with 12 bases between the two germline ends. In germline, CDR1 is MNHEY, CDR2 SVGAGI. The length of the CDR3 is 14 residues. The CDR3 nucleotides read TGTGCCAGCAGTGCCACAGGGTCATCCTACGAGCAGTACTTC. It translates to CASSATGSSYEQYF.

This clonotype appeared many times. The chain uses TRBV15 and TRBJ2-5, with D hard to call. Trimming left V 5 bases short and J 3 bases short, with 7 bases between. The CDR3 covers 12 residues. Germline lookup yields CDR1 LNHNV and CDR2 YYDKDF (reference sequence). The chain's CDR3 is CATSSGKETQYF. The CDR3 coding sequence is TGTGCCACCAGCTCGGGCAAAGAGACCCAGTACTTC.

A remark on this clonotype: This may come from a read error, since a much larger clone is one base off. The rearrangement joins TRBV6-1 to TRBJ2-1, with 8 nucleotides matching TRBD1. Near its end, the DNA agrees better with TRBJ2-7, so the J call may be wrong. This CDR3 is 15 amino acids long. CDR1 MNHNS and CDR2 SASEGT come from the germline V gene. DNA for the CDR3: TGTGCCAGCAGTGAGATGGGACAGGACTACAATGAGCAGTACTTC. Its translation: CASSEMGQDYNEQYF.

V is TRBV12-3 or TRBV12-4 and J is TRBJ2-4; TRBD1 is a possible D gene (5 bases). The ends were cut back, 2 bases at V and 7 bases at J, with 9 bases in the middle. There are 13 residues in the CDR3. The CDR3: CASSLNRWNIQYF. The CDR3 DNA follows: TGTGCCAGCAGTTTAAACAGGTGGAACATTCAGTACTTC.

This clonotype was found many times. The CDR3 DNA sequence: TGTGCCAGCTCACCACAATCCGGGACAGGGGGCGTGTACGAGCAGTACTTC. This translates into CASSPQSGTGGVYEQYF. This sequence joins TRBV18 and TRBJ2-7, with 12 bases identical to TRBD1. CDR1 is KGHSH and CDR2 is LQKENI in the germline V gene. The CDR3 extends over 17 amino acids. The V gene end was trimmed by 1 base and the J gene end by 4 bases; junction bases not matched to a gene: 8. The entire variable domain, with the rest obtained from reference TRBV18 and TRBJ2-7, is as follows: NAGVMQNPRHLVRRRGQEARLRCSPMKGHSHVYWYRQLPEEGLKFMVYLQKENIIDESGMPKERFSAEFPKEGPSILRIQQVVRGDSAAYFCASSPQSGTGGVYEQYFGPGTRLTVT.

This clonotype was detected ten times or more. V is TRBV12-3 or TRBV12-4 and J is TRBJ1-1; possibly TRBD1 for D (5 bases). V lost 3 bases, J lost 5 bases, and 13 bases lay in between. The CDR3 loop spans 14 amino acids. CDR3 sequence (DNA): TGTGCCAGCAGTTTCCACGGGTCAGGGACTGAAGCTTTCTTT. It translates to CASSFHGSGTEAFF.

This clonotype was observed at least ten times. The rearrangement uses TRBV20-1 and TRBJ2-5; TRBD1 might be the D (5 bases). CDR1 and CDR2 (germline): DFQATT, SNEGSKA (reference sequence). The CDR3 contains 14 residues. With 4 bases removed from V and 2 bases from J, the gap between germline ends came to 14 bases. CDR3 DNA sequence: TGCAGTGCTATTGTTATGAGACAGCAAGAGACCCAGTACTTC. The encoded protein is CSAIVMRQQETQYF.

This clonotype came up many times. This rearrangement joins TRBV7-2 to TRBJ1-4, with D maybe TRBD1 (5 bases). This CDR3 is built from 13 residues. The V and J ends lost 1 base and 12 bases respectively, with 12 bases between them. The germline gives CDR1 SGHTA, CDR2 FQGNSA. The CDR3, as DNA: TGTGCCAGCAGCTTAGATTTTAACAGGCAACTGTTTTTT. Translation: CASSLDFNRQLFF.

This sequence joins TRBV12-3 or TRBV12-4 and TRBJ2-5; possible D gene TRBD1, 5 bases. Trimming cost V 5 bases and J 0 bases, with 13 bases left between them. The CDR3 sequence is 15 residues long. CDR3 protein: CASSTTTGNQETQYF. The CDR3 DNA follows: TGTGCCAGCAGTACGACAACAGGCAACCAAGAGACCCAGTACTTC.

This clonotype has at least ten counts. The rearrangement joins TRBV5-5 to TRBJ1-5; possibly TRBD1 for D (5 bases). Germline V gene lookup returns CDR1 SGHKS and CDR2 YYEKEE (reference sequence). Trimming removed 3 bases at V and 3 bases at J, with 10 bases between. The CDR3 is 14 residues long. CDR3 in DNA: TGTGCCAGCAGCTCCGGACAATTCAATCAGCCCCAGCATTTT. Translating gives CASSSGQFNQPQHF.

This clonotype was observed at least ten times. The chain recombines TRBV6-5 with TRBJ2-6, with D possibly TRBD2 on 5 matching bases. CDR3 size: 13 residues. The ends were cut back, 11 bases at V and 4 bases at J, with 12 bases in the middle. CDR1 is MNHEY, CDR2 SVGAGI, per germline. CDR3 DNA sequence: TGTGCCGCCCGGTCGGGAGGGGCCAACGTCCTGACTTTC. Amino acid sequence: CAARSGGANVLTF.

V and J are TRBV24-1 and TRBJ2-5, with D unclear. The J call is doubtful: the DNA matches TRBJ2-7 better. The germline V gene has CDR1 KGHDR and CDR2 SFDVKD. The CDR3 loop spans 13 amino acids. The CDR3 is CATSRASGYEQYF. The CDR3 DNA reads as TGTGCCACCAGCCGGGCCTCGGGCTACGAGCAGTACTTC.

This clonotype has a handful of counts. A much larger clonotype is one base distant, so this may be a read error. This rearrangement joins TRBV20-1 to TRBJ1-2; a possible D gene is TRBD1 (5 bases). The CDR3 totals 13 residues. Germline V gene data show CDR1 as DFQATT and CDR2 as SNEGSKA (reference sequence). The CDR3 DNA sequence: TGCAGTGCTAGGGTTCCAGGGTGGAATGGCTACAACTTC. This translates into CSARVPGWNGYNF.

At least ten counts were recorded for this clonotype. J is TRBJ1-1 and V is TRBV9; D gene unclear. The CDR3 length is 14 residues. V lost 1 base, J lost 0 bases, and 7 bases lay in between. Germline CDR1 SGDLS, CDR2 YYNGEE. The CDR3 loop is CASSVTGLNTEAFF. CDR3 sequence (DNA): TGTGCCAGCAGCGTAACCGGGTTGAACACTGAAGCTTTCTTT. Full variable domain (outside the CDR3, taken from reference TRBV9 and TRBJ1-1): DSGVTQTPKHLITATGQRVTLRCSPRSGDLSVYWYQQSLDQGLQFLIQYYNGEERAKGNILERFSAQQFPDLHSELNLSSLELGDSALYFCASSVTGLNTEAFFGQGTRLTVV.

As concerns this clonotype: A much larger clone differs from this one at a single base, so this may be a read error. The chain joins TRBV12-3 or TRBV12-4 to TRBJ1-5, with 9 bases lining up with TRBD1. The CDR3 loop spans 16 amino acids. Trimming removed 3 bases from V and 4 bases from J; junction bases left unmatched: 7. CDR3 nucleotides: TGTGCCAGCAGTTTCCCGGGGGGGACAGGGAATCAGCCCCAGCATTTT. It yields the protein CASSFPGGTGNQPQHF.

This clonotype was found once. The chain couples TRBV7-9 to TRBJ2-1; 7 bases map to TRBD2. Germline-derived CDR1 and CDR2 are SEHNR and FQNEAQ (reference sequence). This CDR3 region has 14 residues. The V and J ends lost 5 bases and 8 bases, in that order; junction bases with no gene match: 9. The CDR3 here is CASSLRWGGDEQFF. DNA of the CDR3: TGTGCCAGCAGCCTGCGCTGGGGGGGGGATGAGCAGTTCTTC.

As to this clonotype: One base away lies a much larger clone, so this may be a sequencing read error. The chain couples TRBV7-2 to TRBJ2-5; no clear D. V was pared by 3 bases and J by 11 bases, with 13 bases between. Germline assignment: CDR1 SGHTA and CDR2 FQGNSA. The CDR3 sequence is 12 residues long. The CDR3 sequence is CASSFSYNEQYF. DNA of the CDR3: TGTGCCAGCAGCTTCAGCTACAATGAGCAGTACTTC.

This clonotype was detected ten times or more. V gene TRBV7-9 combines with J gene TRBJ2-1, with D possibly being TRBD2 (5 bases). The CDR3 has 15 residues. CDR1 is SEHNR, CDR2 FQNEAQ, per germline (reference sequence). The germline V and J ends were trimmed by 1 base and 2 bases, with 9 bases remaining between them. In nucleotides, the CDR3 is TGTGCCAGCAGCTTAGGTCTAGCCACCTACAATGAGCAGTTCTTC. Translated, it gives CASSLGLATYNEQFF.